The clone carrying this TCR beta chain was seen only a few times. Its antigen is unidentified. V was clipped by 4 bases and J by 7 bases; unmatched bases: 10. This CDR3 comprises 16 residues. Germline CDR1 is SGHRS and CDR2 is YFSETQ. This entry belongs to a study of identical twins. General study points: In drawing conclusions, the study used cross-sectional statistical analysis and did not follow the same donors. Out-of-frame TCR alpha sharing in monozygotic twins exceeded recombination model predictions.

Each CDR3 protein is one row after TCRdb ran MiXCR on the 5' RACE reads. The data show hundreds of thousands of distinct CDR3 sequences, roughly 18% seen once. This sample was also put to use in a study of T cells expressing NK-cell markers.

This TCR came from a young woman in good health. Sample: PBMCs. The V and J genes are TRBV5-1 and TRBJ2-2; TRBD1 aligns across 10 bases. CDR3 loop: CASSPLTGGEVGELFF. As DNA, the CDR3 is TGCGCCAGCAGCCCACTGACAGGGGGCGAGGTCGGGGAGCTGTTTTTT.